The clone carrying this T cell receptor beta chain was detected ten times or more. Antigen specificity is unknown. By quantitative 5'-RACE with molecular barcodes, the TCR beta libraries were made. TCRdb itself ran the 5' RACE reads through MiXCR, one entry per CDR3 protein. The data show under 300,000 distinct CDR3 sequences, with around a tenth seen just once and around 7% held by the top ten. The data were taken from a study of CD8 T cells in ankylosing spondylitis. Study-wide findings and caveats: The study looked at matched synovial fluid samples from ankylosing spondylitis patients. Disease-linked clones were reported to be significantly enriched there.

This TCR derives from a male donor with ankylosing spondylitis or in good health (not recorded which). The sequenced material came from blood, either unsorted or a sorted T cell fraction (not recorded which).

In nucleotides, the CDR3 is TGTGCCAGCAGTTTAATGGGGATACAAGAGACCCAGTACTTC. Translation: CASSLMGIQETQYF. The chain has TRBV12-3 or TRBV12-4 and TRBJ2-5, with D unresolved. V was clipped by 2 bases and J by 2 bases, with 9 bases between them. The CDR3 is made up of 14 amino acids.